This entry describes one T cell receptor beta chain. The CDR3 has 15 amino acids. Germline-derived CDR1 and CDR2 are SGHKS and YYEKEE (reference sequence). V lost 2 bases, J lost 3 bases, and 4 bases stayed unmatched. This entry comes from a study of blood T cell repertoires in COVID-19. In the source study's methods: The authors estimated nucleated cell counts from reference gene primer amplification. Assay used: immunoSEQ multiplex PCR; TCRdb lists only in-frame clones, some missing. V and J calls and clone size are as listed in that table; D and trimming were resolved from the DNA. The sample includes roughly 150,000 clones, approximately 84% of them seen just once.

This sequence originates from a man between 65 and 85 years old with active or convalescent COVID-19. Material: peripheral blood. The rearrangement joins TRBV5-5 to TRBJ1-4; 7 positions match TRBD1. The CDR3 loop reads CASSFRQGANEKLFF. The CDR3, as DNA: TGTGCCAGCAGCTTCAGACAGGGAGCTAATGAAAAACTGTTTTTT.